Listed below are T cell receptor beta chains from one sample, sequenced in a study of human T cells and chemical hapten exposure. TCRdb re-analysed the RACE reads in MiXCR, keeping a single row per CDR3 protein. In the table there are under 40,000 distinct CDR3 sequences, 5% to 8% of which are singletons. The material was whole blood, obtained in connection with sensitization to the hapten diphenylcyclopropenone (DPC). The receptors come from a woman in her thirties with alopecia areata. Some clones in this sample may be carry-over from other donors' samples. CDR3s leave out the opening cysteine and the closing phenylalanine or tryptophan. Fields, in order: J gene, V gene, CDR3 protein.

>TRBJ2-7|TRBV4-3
ASSPFLNSYEQY
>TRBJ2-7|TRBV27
ASSLDRGPYEQY
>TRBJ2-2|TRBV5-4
ASSLASPLRPELF
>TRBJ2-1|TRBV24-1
ATSDLLATYNEQF
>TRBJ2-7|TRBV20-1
SARDTAIQY
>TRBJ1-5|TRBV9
ASSVGPTPNQPQH
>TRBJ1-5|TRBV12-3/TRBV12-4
ASSFRREPQH
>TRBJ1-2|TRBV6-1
ASSEWSGTNYGYT
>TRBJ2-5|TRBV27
ASSLTGARGSGTQY
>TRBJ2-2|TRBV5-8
ASSLGITTNTGELF
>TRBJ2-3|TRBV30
ASPSSGQADTQY
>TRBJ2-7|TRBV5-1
ASTRAAGVYEQY
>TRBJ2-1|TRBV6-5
ASSYASGHDEQF
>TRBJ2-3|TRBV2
ASSEGSTDTQY
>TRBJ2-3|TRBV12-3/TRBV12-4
ASKSGGAGDTQY
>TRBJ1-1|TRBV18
ASSPSGQTNTEAF
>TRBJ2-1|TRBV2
ASRFVDNEQF
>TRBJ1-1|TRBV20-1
SAREGSTEAF
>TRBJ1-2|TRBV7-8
ASSFDSVINYGYT
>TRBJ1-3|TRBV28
ASSLRGVLSGHTIY
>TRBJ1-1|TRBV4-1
ASSQGQNTEAF
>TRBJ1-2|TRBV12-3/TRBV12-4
ASSLEGQVYGYT
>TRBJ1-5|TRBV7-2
ASSAFLGQPQH
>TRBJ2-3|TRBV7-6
ASSLPSSGADTQY
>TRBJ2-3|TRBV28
ASLTGGGFDTQY
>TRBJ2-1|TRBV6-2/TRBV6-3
ASSTRQGAVEQF
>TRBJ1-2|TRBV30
AWSAAEIYGYT
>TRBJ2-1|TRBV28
ASSLGGLNEQF
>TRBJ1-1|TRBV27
ASSFRDPGALRFEAF